This TCR beta chain comes out of a study of CD8 T cells in ankylosing spondylitis. The study's findings and limits: Matched synovial fluid from ankylosing spondylitis patients was reported to be enriched for disease-linked clones. In ankylosing spondylitis blood, a motif of roughly eight highly homologous TCR beta variants appeared characteristic.

This clonotype showed up just a few times. Its target is not known. The ends lost 9 bases at V and 6 bases at J; junction bases unmatched: 7. CDR3 length equals 14 residues. From germline, CDR1 is LGHNT and CDR2 FRNRAP. TCRdb reprocessed the 5' RACE reads via MiXCR and lists one record per CDR3 protein. This repertoire shows 700,000 to 850,000 distinct CDR3 sequences, roughly 12% found once; its top ten account for 0.51%. The rearrangement uses TRBV12-5 and TRBJ2-1; 11 nucleotides line up with TRBD1. The sequenced sample was blood, either unsorted or a sorted T cell fraction (not recorded which). The TCR was taken from a male donor with ankylosing spondylitis. The CDR3 here is CASLGTGGPNEQFF. The CDR3 bases are TGTGCTAGCTTAGGGACAGGGGGACCCAATGAGCAGTTCTTC.